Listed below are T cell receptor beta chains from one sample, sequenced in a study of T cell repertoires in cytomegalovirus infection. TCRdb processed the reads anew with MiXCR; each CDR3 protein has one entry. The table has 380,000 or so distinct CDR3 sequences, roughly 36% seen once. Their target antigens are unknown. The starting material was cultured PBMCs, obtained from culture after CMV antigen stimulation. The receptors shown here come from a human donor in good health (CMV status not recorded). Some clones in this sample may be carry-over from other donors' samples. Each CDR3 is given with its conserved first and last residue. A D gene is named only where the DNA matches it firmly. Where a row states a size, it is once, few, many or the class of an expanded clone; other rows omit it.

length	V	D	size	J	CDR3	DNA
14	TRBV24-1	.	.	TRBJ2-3	CATSEVKRTDTQYF	TGTGCCACCAGTGAGGTGAAGAGAACAGATACGCAGTATTTT
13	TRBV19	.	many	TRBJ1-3	CASSRDSGNTIYF	TGTGCCAGCAGCAGGGATTCTGGAAACACCATATATTTT
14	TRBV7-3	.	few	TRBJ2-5	CASSLQGEAETQYF	TGTGCCAGCAGCCTTCAAGGGGAGGCCGAGACCCAGTACTTC
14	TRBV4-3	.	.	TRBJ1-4	CASSQVGFGEKLFF	TGCGCCAGCAGCCAAGTAGGGTTTGGTGAAAAACTGTTTTTT
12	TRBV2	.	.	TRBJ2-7	CASSSGVHEQYF	TGTGCCAGCAGTTCGGGGGTCCACGAGCAGTACTTC
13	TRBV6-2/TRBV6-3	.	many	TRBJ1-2	CASSYMAVYGYTF	TGTGCCAGCAGTTACATGGCGGTTTATGGCTACACCTTC
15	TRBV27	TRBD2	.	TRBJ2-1	CASSLLPSGYNEQFF	TGTGCCAGCAGTTTACTCCCTAGCGGCTACAATGAGCAGTTCTTC
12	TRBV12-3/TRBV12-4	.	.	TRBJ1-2	CASRFRAGGYTF	TGTGCCAGCAGATTCAGGGCTGGAGGCTACACCTTC
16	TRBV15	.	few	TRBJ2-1	CATSRAGRGPGNEQFF	TGTGCCACCAGCAGGGCCGGGCGGGGTCCGGGGAATGAGCAGTTCTTC
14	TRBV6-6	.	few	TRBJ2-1	CASVGQGRYNEQFF	TGTGCCAGCGTGGGTCAGGGGAGATACAATGAGCAGTTCTTC
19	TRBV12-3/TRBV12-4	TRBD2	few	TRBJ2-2	CASSLLSASGRAAGGELFF	TGTGCCAGCAGTTTACTATCGGCTAGCGGGAGGGCCGCAGGCGGGGAGCTGTTTTTT
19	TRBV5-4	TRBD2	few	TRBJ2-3	CASSFRLAGGPGTTDTQYF	TGTGCCAGCAGCTTCCGCTTAGCGGGAGGGCCTGGGACGACAGATACGCAGTATTTT
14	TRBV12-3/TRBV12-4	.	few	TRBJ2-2	CAGRVGLNTGELFF	TGTGCCGGACGAGTGGGGTTAAACACCGGGGAGCTGTTTTTT
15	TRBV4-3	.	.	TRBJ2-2	CASSQEGSSVGELFF	TGCGCCAGCAGCCAAGAAGGTAGCTCGGTCGGGGAGCTGTTTTTT